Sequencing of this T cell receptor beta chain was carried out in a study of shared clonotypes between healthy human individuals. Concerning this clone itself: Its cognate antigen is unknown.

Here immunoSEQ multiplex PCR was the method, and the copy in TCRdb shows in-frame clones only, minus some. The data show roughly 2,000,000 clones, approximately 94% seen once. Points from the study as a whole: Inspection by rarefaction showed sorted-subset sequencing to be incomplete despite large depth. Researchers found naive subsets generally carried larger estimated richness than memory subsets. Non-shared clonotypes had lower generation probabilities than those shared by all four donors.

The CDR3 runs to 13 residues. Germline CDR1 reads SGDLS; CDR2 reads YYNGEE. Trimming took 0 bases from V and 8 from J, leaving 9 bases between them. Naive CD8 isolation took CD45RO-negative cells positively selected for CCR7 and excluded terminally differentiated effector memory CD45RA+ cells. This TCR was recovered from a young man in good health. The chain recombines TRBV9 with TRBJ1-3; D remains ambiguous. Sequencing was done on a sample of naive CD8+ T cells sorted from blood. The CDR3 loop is CASSVGSSDTIYF. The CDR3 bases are TGTGCCAGCAGCGTAGGTTCCTCGGACACCATATATTTT.